What follows are 12 T cell receptor beta chains derived from one specimen sequenced in a study of blood T cell repertoires in COVID-19 (TCRdb year 2020). The library was made by the immunoSEQ multiplex PCR assay. Here the immuneACCESS table is served through TCRdb, limited to in-frame sequences with V and J called. Missing clones are a known gap in these copies; in checked studies unresolved V genes cover under half, and the rest lacks a known reason. The sample yields about 120,000 clones; 70% to 90% were counted once. The ten largest clones take up 3.8% of the sample. Sequenced: peripheral blood. All receptors derive from a woman in her forties or fifties with acute or convalescent COVID-19.

The genes are TRBV27 and TRBJ2-1; 7 bases are shared with TRBD2. After removal of 2 bases from V and 3 bases from J, the junction contained 1 base not matched to a gene. Germline V gene sequence: CDR1 MNHEY, CDR2 SMNVEV (reference sequence). The CDR3 runs to 14 residues. CDR3 bases: TGTGCCAGCAGTTTAACTAGCGACTACAATGAGCAGTTCTTC. This encodes CASSLTSDYNEQFF.

V is TRBV29-1 and J is TRBJ1-2; a weak D match, TRBD1 (6 bases). Trimming removed 5 bases from V and 4 bases from J, with 11 bases in between. CDR3 size: 12 residues. Looked up from germline, CDR1 is SQVTM and CDR2 is ANQGSEA. The CDR3 DNA is TGCAGCGTTCAAAGGGGGACCTATGGCTACACCTTC. Translated: CSVQRGTYGYTF.

The genes are TRBV19 and TRBJ1-6; maybe TRBD1 (5 bases). The CDR3 totals 13 residues. V lost 9 bases and J 3 bases, leaving 9 bases between the germline ends. Germline V gene sequence: CDR1 LNHDA, CDR2 SQIVND (reference sequence). CDR3 nucleotide sequence: TGTGCCAGCCGGACATTCTATAATTCACCCCTCCACTTT. The encoded protein is CASRTFYNSPLHF.

The chain links TRBV3-1 (or the pseudogene TRBV3-2) to TRBJ1-2; TRBD1 might be the D (6 bases). The CDR3 length is 14 residues. Between the trimmed V and J ends, which lost 4 bases and 4 bases, there was a span of 13 bases. In germline, CDR1 is LGHDT, CDR2 YNNKEL (reference sequence). CDR3 protein: CASSPLGGAYGYTF. CDR3 sequence (DNA): TGTGCCAGCAGCCCCCTCGGGGGGGCCTATGGCTACACCTTC.

The chain links TRBV5-1 to TRBJ1-1; TRBD1 aligns across 8 bases. The CDR3 runs to 16 residues. Germline trimming cut 3 bases from V and 0 bases from J; bases unmatched to any gene: 7. Germline V gene lookup returns CDR1 SGHRS and CDR2 YFSETQ. The CDR3 DNA reads TGCGCCAGCAGCTCCGGGACAGGCTCCATGAACACTGAAGCTTTCTTT. It encodes CASSSGTGSMNTEAFF. Together with reference TRBV5-1 and TRBJ1-1, the CDR3 gives the full variable domain: KAGVTQTPRYLIKTRGQQVTLSCSPISGHRSVSWYQQTPGQGLQFLFEYFSETQRNKGNFPGRFSGRQFSNSRSEMNVSTLELGDSALYLCASSSGTGSMNTEAFFGQGTRLTVV.

V is TRBV29-1 and J is TRBJ1-1, with D unresolved. CDR3 length equals 10 residues. CDR1 and CDR2 from the germline V gene are SQVTM and ANQGSEA. Trimming removed 7 bases at V and 7 bases at J, with 10 bases between. Here the CDR3 DNA reads TGCAGCGCCACAACAATTGAAGCTTTCTTT. This sequence encodes CSATTIEAFF. The full variable domain, rest sourced from reference TRBV29-1 and TRBJ1-1, is SAVISQKPSRDICQRGTSLTIQCQVDSQVTMMFWYRQQPGQSLTLIATANQGSEATYESGFVIDKFPISRPNLTFSTLTVSNMSPEDSSIYLCSATTIEAFFGQGTRLTVV.

The chain joins TRBV9 to TRBJ2-7; 9 bases line up with TRBD1. CDR1 and CDR2 from the germline V gene are SGDLS and YYNGEE. This CDR3 spans 15 amino acids. The V gene end was trimmed by 0 bases and the J gene end by 4 bases; junction bases not matched to a gene: 5. CDR3 DNA: TGTGCCAGCAGCGTAGGTGGGACAGGGATTTACGAGCAGTACTTC. It translates to CASSVGGTGIYEQYF.

This clone has just a few counts. This chain uses TRBV3-1 (or the pseudogene TRBV3-2) with TRBJ1-2, with unresolved D. Germline CDR1 is LGHDT and CDR2 is YNNKEL (reference sequence). V dropped 8 bases and J dropped 3 bases, with 10 bases sitting between them. This CDR3 comprises 12 residues. CDR3: CASAPGDYGYTF. CDR3 nucleotide sequence: TGTGCCAGCGCCCCGGGAGACTATGGCTACACCTTC.

The rearrangement uses TRBV28 and TRBJ1-1; the match to TRBD1 covers 8 bases. The CDR3 has 15 residues. The V gene end was trimmed by 9 bases and the J gene end by 7 bases; junction bases not matched to a gene: 16. Germline V gene data show CDR1 as MDHEN and CDR2 as SYDVKM. The CDR3 loop reads CASRPYQGAVGEAFF. In DNA form, the CDR3 reads TGTGCCAGTCGCCCTTATCAGGGGGCAGTTGGTGAAGCTTTCTTT.

DNA for the CDR3: TGTGCCAGCAAGGACAGTCCAGGGATTAATTCACCCCTCCACTTT. This sequence encodes CASKDSPGINSPLHF. The chain couples TRBV2 to TRBJ1-6; tentative D call: TRBD1 (6 bases). There are 15 residues in the CDR3. V lost 7 bases to trimming and J lost 6 bases, with 16 bases between them. Germline CDR1 SNHLY, CDR2 FYNNEI. Filled out from reference TRBV2 and TRBJ1-6, the complete variable domain reads EPEVTQTPSHQVTQMGQEVILRCVPISNHLYFYWYRQILGQKVEFLVSFYNNEISEKSEIFDDQFSVERPDGSNFTLKIRSTKLEDSAMYFCASKDSPGINSPLHFGNGTRLTVT.

CDR3 in DNA: TGTGCCAGCAGCTTACAGGGGGCCAACACTGAAGCTTTCTTT. It specifies CASSLQGANTEAFF. The chain employs TRBV7-3 and TRBJ1-1; 8 nucleotides match TRBD1. With 2 bases clipped from V and 2 bases from J, the junction kept 1 base outside the gene matches. CDR1 and CDR2 from the germline V gene are SGHTA and FQGTGA. The CDR3 has 14 amino acids.

This chain connects TRBV4-2 to TRBJ2-5, with TRBD2 matching 10 bases. The CDR3 runs to 15 residues. The germline CDR1 and CDR2 sequences are LGHNA and YNFKEQ. V lost 4 bases, J lost 3 bases, and 5 bases stayed unmatched. CDR3 protein: CASSPSGLAEETQYF. The CDR3 DNA reads as TGTGCCAGCAGCCCCAGCGGACTAGCGGAAGAGACCCAGTACTTC.